The rows below give T cell receptor delta chains drawn from one sample of a study of human gamma delta and Vdelta1 T cells. The antigens these receptors bind are not known. TCRdb called clones from the PCR reads again using CATT. Counted here are over 5,500 delta-chain clones, approximately 41% occurring once; the ten biggest clones make up 5.9%. The sample consisted of Vdelta1 gamma-delta T cells from blood grown in culture (DOT cells). These receptors were obtained from a human donor in good health. The CDR3 runs from the conserved cysteine through the conserved F or W. D genes are given only for firm matches. Clone size is shown for a subset of rows, as once, few, many or a class of expanded clone.

. | TRDJ1 | TRDV1 | . | TGTGCTCTTGGGGAACTGGGGGTAACAGCCCTGACCGTACCGCATAAACTCATCTTT | CALGELGVTALTVPHKLIF
TRDD3 | TRDJ1 | TRDV1 | few | TGTGCTCTTGGGGAAACGGCCTCGTCAGTACTGGGGGACACCGATAAACTCATCTTT | CALGETASSVLGDTDKLIF
. | TRDJ1 | TRDV1 | . | TGTGCTCTTGGGGCCCGACCTTCCTCAACGGGGTGGGGGGCTCCTGAATTTGCCGATAAACTCATCTTT | CALGARPSSTGWGAPEFADKLIF
. | TRDJ1 | TRDV1 | . | TGTGCTCTTGGGGAGCCGAACTTCCTACGAATACTGGGGGACGTCCCTGGCACCGATAAACTCATCTTT | CALGEPNFLRILGDVPGTDKLIF
TRDD3 | TRDJ1 | TRDV1 | . | TGTTCTCTTGGGGAACTTTCTGTGTTCTGGGGGATAGGGAAGTACACCGATAAACTCATCTTT | CSLGELSVFWGIGKYTDKLIF
. | TRDJ1 | TRDV1 | few | TGTGCTCTTGGGGGACCCTTTCCTACGGATGTACTGGGAGGACTCATCTTT | CALGGPFPTDVLGGLIF
TRDD2 | TRDJ1 | TRDV1 | . | TGTGCTCGTGGGGAACTAAGGAACTTCCTACGTCCAGGGGGACCTGTGGGACGCACCGATAAACTCATCTTT | CARGELRNFLRPGGPVGRTDKLIF
TRDD3 | TRDJ1 | TRDV1 | . | TGTGCTCTTGGGGAACTCCTACCTGTACTGGGGCGGGATAAACTCATCTTT | CALGELLPVLGRDKLIF
TRDD3 | TRDJ1 | TRDV1 | . | TGTGCTCTTGGGGAATATATGTCCGGCTGGGGGGCCAGACCCTCTCCTTACACCGATAAACTCATCTTT | CALGEYMSGWGARPSPYTDKLIF
. | TRDJ2 | TRDV1 | . | TGTGCTCTTGGGGAACTCCCCAGGGGCGTACTCCACGCTCAACTCTTCTTT | CALGELPRGVLHAQLFF
TRDD3 | TRDJ1 | TRDV1 | few | TGTGCTCTTGGGGAGTTACTACGGGGACTGGGGGATATCCCCCTCACCGATAAACTCATCTTT | CALGELLRGLGDIPLTDKLIF
TRDD3 | TRDJ1 | TRDV1 | . | TGTGCTCTTGGACTGGGGGCTACCCCCCGACTCGGGAGGCCCGATAAACTCATCTTT | CALGLGATPRLGRPDKLIF
TRDD3 | TRDJ1 | TRDV1 | few | TGTGCTCTTGGGGAACCTCCCTCCTCCTGGGGGATACCATGGGCCGATAAACTCATCTTT | CALGEPPSSWGIPWADKLIF
TRDD3 | TRDJ1 | TRDV1 | few | TGTGCTCTTGGGGAGATAGGGCTTCCTCAGTACTGGGGGATACGCATGTACACCGATAAACTCATCTTT | CALGEIGLPQYWGIRMYTDKLIF
. | TRDJ1 | TRDV1 | . | TGTGCTCTTGGGGCCGACGGGGGGGCCGCAAAACTCATCTTT | CALGADGGAAKLIF
TRDD3 | TRDJ3 | TRDV1 | . | TGTGCTCTTGGGGTCCTTAGTAGGCCCTGGCCTCCCAGCCCTATACTGGGGGACTTTAAAAGCTCCTGGGACACCCGACAGATGTTTTTC | CALGVLSRPWPPSPILGDFKSSWDTRQMFF
TRDD3 | TRDJ1 | TRDV1 | . | TGTGCTCTTGGGGAACTAATTCATTCCCTAGTACTGGGGGATACCCCGGGGGATACGTTTAAGTACACCGATAAACTCATCTTT | CALGELIHSLVLGDTPGDTFKYTDKLIF
TRDD3 | TRDJ1 | TRDV2 | . | TGTGCCTGTGACACCGCTCGGGGGATACTCAACACCGATAAACTCATCTTT | CACDTARGILNTDKLIF
. | TRDJ1 | TRDV1 | . | TGTGCTCTTGGGGGCCTCCTTCCTACGACTGGGGGAAGGGTCGGAACCGATAAACTCATCTTT | CALGGLLPTTGGRVGTDKLIF
TRDD2 | TRDJ1 | TRDV1 | . | TGTGCTCTTGGGGAATCCCCTTCCTACACCGATAAACTCATCTTT | CALGESPSYTDKLIF
. | TRDJ1 | TRDV1 | few | TGTGCTCTTGGGAAAACTCCTACTGGCTGGGACACCGATAAACTCATCTTT | CALGKTPTGWDTDKLIF
TRDD3 | TRDJ1 | TRDV1 | once | TGTGCTCTTGGGGAACCACCGAAACCCCGTCTTCCTTGGGGGATATTAAACACCGATAAACTCATCTTT | CALGEPPKPRLPWGILNTDKLIF
. | TRDJ1 | TRDV1 | medium-sized | TGTGCTCTTGGGGAACTCGGCAGCAAGTACACCGATAAACTCATCTTT | CALGELGSKYTDKLIF
TRDD3 | TRDJ1 | TRDV1 | few | TGTGCTCTTGGGGATCGCTCCTTGAGCCCCTTACTGGGGGATATGGGCGATAAACTCATCTTT | CALGDRSLSPLLGDMGDKLIF
TRDD3 | TRDJ2 | TRAV29/DV5 | . | TGTGCAGCAAGCGCTCTCGCTTCCTCCCCCATGGAGGGGGATACGCCGACAGCACAACTCTTCTTT | CAASALASSPMEGDTPTAQLFF
TRDD3 | TRDJ1 | TRDV1 | few | TGTGCTCTTGGGGAAGGGGGACCCTTACGATCCCACACGTACTGGGGGGGGGCGTACACCGATAAACTCATCTTT | CALGEGGPLRSHTYWGGAYTDKLIF
TRDD3 | TRDJ3 | TRDV1 | . | TGTGCTCTTGGGGAAATTCCCCTCCTATCAGACCTGGGGGCCCGACAGATGTTTTTC | CALGEIPLLSDLGARQMFF
TRDD3 | TRDJ1 | TRDV1 | . | TGTGCTCTTAGGCTCTACGGGGGATACGTACGCACCGATAAACTCATCTTT | CALRLYGGYVRTDKLIF
TRDD2 | TRDJ1 | TRDV1 | . | TGTGCTCTTGGGATTCCTACCTCCGTTGATAAACTCATCTTT | CALGIPTSVDKLIF
TRDD3 | TRDJ1 | TRDV1 | . | TGTGCTCTTGGGAAGGGGGATACGCGTTCAGATAAACTCATCTTT | CALGKGDTRSDKLIF
TRDD3 | TRDJ1 | TRDV1 | few | TGTGCTCTTGGGGAAAGATGGGATATCTCGCTGGGGATACGAAGCACCGATAAACTCATCTTT | CALGERWDISLGIRSTDKLIF
TRDD3 | TRDJ2 | TRDV1 | medium-sized | TGTGCTCTTGGGGAACGGACTTACAATCGAGGTATTCCTAGAGACGACTGGGGGATACAAGCAGCACAACTCTTCTTT | CALGERTYNRGIPRDDWGIQAAQLFF
. | TRDJ1 | TRDV1 | . | TGTGCTCTTGGGGAGCGCTCCGAACTCATCTTT | CALGERSELIF
. | TRDJ1 | TRDV1 | few | TGTGCTCTTGGGGGGACCCTAGCCTTCCCTCGTACTGGGTGGCCAGTGGGACTCATCTTT | CALGGTLAFPRTGWPVGLIF
TRDD3 | TRDJ1 | TRDV1 | . | TGTGCTCTTGGGGAACTAAACTGGGGGATACACACCGATAAACTCATCTTT | CALGELNWGIHTDKLIF
. | TRDJ1 | TRDV1 | . | TGTGCTCTTGGGGAACTAGTCTGTCCGGAACGGAAGTACACCGATAAACTCATCTTT | CALGELVCPERKYTDKLIF
TRDD3 | TRDJ1 | TRDV1 | . | TGTGCTCTTGGGGTCCTTGGGGGGGGGATAGACACCGATAAACTCATCTTT | CALGVLGGGIDTDKLIF
TRDD3 | TRDJ1 | TRDV1 | few | TGTGCTCTTGGGGCCGCCTGGGGGATACGAGGGGATAAACTCATCTTT | CALGAAWGIRGDKLIF
TRDD3 | TRDJ3 | TRDV2 | . | TGTGCCTGTGACGCAGTACTGGGGGATACCGCATGCTCCTGGGACACCCGACAGATGTTTTTC | CACDAVLGDTACSWDTRQMFF
. | TRDJ1 | TRDV1 | . | TGTGCTCTTGGGGTCAGCCTTCCCCCGTGGCTGCCGTACACCGATAAACTCATCTTT | CALGVSLPPWLPYTDKLIF
TRDD3 | TRDJ1 | TRDV1 | . | TGTGCTCTTGGGGAACTTGCCTTCCGACGTACTGGGGGATATAGTGCCTGGGTACGGAATAGTGCCACCGATAAACTCATCTTT | CALGELAFRRTGGYSAWVRNSATDKLIF
TRDD3 | TRDJ1 | TRDV1 | . | TGTGCTCTTGGGGAATATTCTCCTGCCTCGACCAGACTGGGGGTCAAGTACACCGATAAACTCATCTTT | CALGEYSPASTRLGVKYTDKLIF
. | TRDJ1 | TRDV1 | few | TGTGCTCTTGGGGAACTCGGGGTTGGGGGGCTTTTTCGGTGGTACACCGATAAACTCATCTTT | CALGELGVGGLFRWYTDKLIF
TRDD2 | TRDJ1 | TRDV1 | . | TGTGCTCTTACGATTTACTCGGCCTTCCTATTTTGTGGGGGGTCCGATAAACTCATCTTT | CALTIYSAFLFCGGSDKLIF
. | TRDJ4 | TRDV1 | . | TGTGCTCTTGGGGAGCTCAGGTTCCCACGACCGGCCAGACCCCTGATCTTT | CALGELRFPRPARPLIF
. | TRDJ1 | TRDV1 | . | TGTGCTCTTAGTTCACTGTCGCACTACGAACTGAATTGCACCGATAAACTCATCTTT | CALSSLSHYELNCTDKLIF
TRDD3 | TRDJ1 | TRDV1 | medium-sized | TGTGCTCTTGGGGATCAGCCCCAGGCCTTCCTAGGCGGACTGGGGGATCAGACCGATAAACTCATCTTT | CALGDQPQAFLGGLGDQTDKLIF
TRDD3 | TRDJ1 | TRDV1 | medium-sized | TGTGCTCTTGGGCACAGGGGTGTTAGGGATACGGGGTACACCGATAAACTCATCTTT | CALGHRGVRDTGYTDKLIF
. | TRDJ1 | TRDV1 | . | TGTGCTCTTGGGGAGGGTTTCCTACGAGTTAGTCCTACCGTACTGGGGGGCCCCAACCACGATAAACTCATCTTT | CALGEGFLRVSPTVLGGPNHDKLIF
. | TRDJ1 | TRDV1 | . | TGTGCTCTTGGGGAACGCCAGGGGACTACCACTGAGCCCGATAAACTCATCTTT | CALGERQGTTTEPDKLIF
. | TRDJ1 | TRDV1 | . | TGTGCTCTTGGGGAACCTTCTTCCACCGATAAACTCATCTTT | CALGEPSSTDKLIF
TRDD3 | TRDJ1 | TRDV1 | large | TGTGCTCTTGGGGACGTCCCTACTCGTGGGGGATTCAGGGCCGATAAACTCATCTTT | CALGDVPTRGGFRADKLIF
TRDD2 | TRDJ1 | TRDV1 | . | TGTGCTCTTGGCGGGAAGTTCCTACCCCCTACTCGAGCCGATAAACTCATCTTT | CALGGKFLPPTRADKLIF
. | TRDJ1 | TRDV2 | few | TGTGCCTGGACCTCGGTGGGGGCCCCCGACACCGATAAACTCATCTTT | CAWTSVGAPDTDKLIF
. | TRDJ1 | TRDV1 | medium-sized | TGTGCTCTTGGGGAACCGGGGAACGAAGGGGACTCCACCGATAAACTCATCTTT | CALGEPGNEGDSTDKLIF